A single sample gave rise to the 27 T cell receptor beta chains below, sequenced in a study of CD8+ T cells in alopecia areata. In each case, RNA was isolated and then reverse transcribed into cDNA as the sequencing template. Method: immunoSEQ multiplex PCR; TCRdb's copy keeps in-frame clones and lacks some. The sample lists some 150,000 clones; roughly 58% were seen once. Sequences were obtained from CD8+ T cells sorted from blood. The origin of the receptors is a human donor in good health.

This clone was counted once. CDR3 residues: CASSLGGGQFEQYF. Written as DNA, the CDR3 is TGTGCCAGCAGCTTAGGAGGGGGACAGTTCGAGCAGTACTTC. The chain carries TRBV11-2 and TRBJ2-7; 7 bases align to TRBD1. There are 14 residues in the CDR3. Germline-derived CDR1 and CDR2 are SGHAT and FQNNGV. J was trimmed by 6 bases and V by 1 base; bases with no gene match: 6.

The chain links TRBV5-1 to TRBJ2-2; the match to TRBD2 covers 10 bases. Germline values: CDR1 SGHRS, CDR2 YFSETQ. CDR3 length equals 18 residues. The V gene end was trimmed by 2 bases and the J gene end by 0 bases; junction bases not matched to a gene: 7. DNA of the CDR3: TGCGCCAGCAGCTTTAGGCGGACTAGCGGACCGAACACCGGGGAGCTGTTTTTT. Translating it yields CASSFRRTSGPNTGELFF.

This clone occurred a few times. The CDR3 is CASSWAGHSNQPQHF. Here the CDR3 DNA reads TGTGCCAGTAGTTGGGCGGGACATAGCAATCAGCCCCAGCATTTT. The rearrangement uses TRBV19 and TRBJ1-5; tentative D call: TRBD1 (6 bases). Looked up from germline, CDR1 is LNHDA and CDR2 is SQIVND (reference sequence). The CDR3 sequence is 15 residues long. Trimming took 5 bases from V and 0 from J, leaving 11 bases between them.

The chain combines TRBV7-2 with TRBJ2-7; perhaps TRBD1 as D (5 bases). Trimming took off 4 bases at V and 5 bases at J, with 9 bases between the two ends. The CDR3 length is 12 residues. Germline assignment: CDR1 SGHTA and CDR2 FQGNSA. This CDR3 is CASSSRQHEQYF. Written as DNA, the CDR3 is TGTGCCAGCAGCTCGCGACAGCACGAGCAGTACTTC.

V and J are TRBV2 and TRBJ2-1; D is possibly TRBD1 or TRBD2 (6 bases each). Trimming stripped 2 bases from V and 5 bases from J, with 16 bases between. Germline-derived CDR1 and CDR2 are SNHLY and FYNNEI. The CDR3 has 16 amino acids. The CDR3 sequence: CASSETSLGGHNEQFF. In DNA form, the CDR3 reads TGTGCCAGCAGTGAAACCTCCCTGGGGGGCCACAATGAGCAGTTCTTC.

The chain combines TRBV9 with TRBJ2-6; tentatively, D is TRBD2 (6 bases). CDR3 size: 19 residues. CDR1 is SGDLS and CDR2 is YYNGEE in the germline V gene. Trimming left V 0 bases short and J 4 bases short, with 20 bases between. For the CDR3, the DNA is TGTGCCAGCAGCGTAGCTCTCACGGGGGAATTTTACGGGGCCAACGTCCTGACTTTC. Protein sequence: CASSVALTGEFYGANVLTF.

V is TRBV9 and J is TRBJ2-1; 14 bases are a match to TRBD2. In germline, CDR1 is SGDLS, CDR2 YYNGEE. The CDR3 length is 17 residues. V lost 4 bases to trimming and J lost 0 bases; unmatched junction nucleotides: 3. This chain's CDR3 is CASSLGTSGSSYNEQFF. In DNA form, the CDR3 reads TGTGCCAGCAGCTTAGGGACTAGCGGGAGCTCCTACAATGAGCAGTTCTTC.

This clone was counted only a few times. The genes are TRBV30 and TRBJ2-7; 8 nucleotides align to TRBD2. After removal of 1 base from V and 4 bases from J, the junction contained 9 bases not matched to a gene. Germline CDR1 is GTSNPN and CDR2 is SVGIG (reference sequence). The CDR3 covers 15 residues. The CDR3 nucleotides read TGTGCCTGGAGTGGTTGGGAGCGGGAGCGGTACGAGCAGTACTTC. Its translation is CAWSGWERERYEQYF.

The chain has TRBV13 and TRBJ2-2; the D is unclear. Germline assignment: CDR1 PRHDT and CDR2 FYEKMQ (reference sequence). CDR3 length: 15 residues. Trimming pared 5 bases from V and 10 bases from J, leaving 20 bases between. CDR3 in amino acids: CASSPSNSPVEELFF. The DNA for the CDR3 is TGTGCCAGCAGCCCCTCGAACAGCCCCGTCGAGGAGCTGTTTTTT.

The gene calls are TRBV19 and TRBJ1-1; no reliable D call. V lost 6 bases, J lost 0 bases, and 5 bases lay in between. The CDR3 extends over 12 amino acids. Germline V gives CDR1 LNHDA, CDR2 SQIVND (reference sequence). The CDR3 loop reads CASRGLNTEAFF. CDR3 bases: TGTGCCAGTAGGGGTCTGAACACTGAAGCTTTCTTT.

The rearrangement links TRBV11-2 to TRBJ1-1; D is unresolved. The V gene's germline CDR1 is SGHAT and CDR2 FQNNGV. CDR3 length: 13 amino acids. Trimming removed 3 bases from V and 1 base from J, with 6 bases in between. The CDR3 DNA sequence: TGTGCCAGCAGCTTGTCAGCGAACACTGAAGCTTTCTTT. This sequence encodes CASSLSANTEAFF. Together with reference TRBV11-2 and TRBJ1-1, the CDR3 gives the full variable domain: EAGVAQSPRYKIIEKRQSVAFWCNPISGHATLYWYQQILGQGPKLLIQFQNNGVVDDSQLPKDRFSAERLKGVDSTLKIQPAKLEDSAVYLCASSLSANTEAFFGQGTRLTVV.

This chain uses TRBV5-4 with TRBJ2-5; 8 bases match TRBD1. The CDR3 is 15 residues long. Unmatched junction bases numbered 12, after V lost 1 base and J lost 10 bases. Germline V gene data show CDR1 as SGHNT and CDR2 as YYREEE (reference sequence). CDR3 residues: CASSLSGQAVRVQYF. The CDR3 bases are TGTGCCAGCAGCTTGTCGGGACAGGCCGTCCGAGTCCAGTACTTC. Variable domain in full (rest from reference TRBV5-4 and TRBJ2-5): ETGVTQSPTHLIKTRGQQVTLRCSSQSGHNTVSWYQQALGQGPQFIFQYYREEENGRGNFPPRFSGLQFPNYSSELNVNALELDDSALYLCASSLSGQAVRVQYFGPGTRLLVL.

This rearrangement joins TRBV11-3 to TRBJ2-7, with D uncertain. The CDR3 totals 13 residues. The ends were cut back, 0 bases at V and 3 bases at J, with 6 bases in the middle. Germline CDR1 reads SGHNT; CDR2 reads YENEEA. The CDR3 region is CASSLDKFYEQYF. The CDR3 coding sequence is TGTGCCAGCAGCTTAGATAAGTTCTACGAGCAGTACTTC.

The V call is TRBV7-9, the J call TRBJ1-1, with D unclear. V was pared by 1 base and J by 7 bases, with 7 bases between. Germline values: CDR1 SEHNR, CDR2 FQNEAQ (reference sequence). The CDR3 extends over 12 amino acids. The CDR3 nucleotides are TGTGCCAGCAGCTTAGGAGGAGGTGAAGCTTTCTTT. The encoded protein is CASSLGGGEAFF.

The chain combines TRBV7-9 with TRBJ2-1, with D possibly matching TRBD2 (5 bases). V lost 9 bases and J 0 bases, leaving 12 bases between the germline ends. Germline values: CDR1 SEHNR, CDR2 FQNEAQ (reference sequence). The CDR3 covers 14 residues. The CDR3 region has the DNA TGTGCCAGTTGCTTGGGGAGCTCCTACAATGAGCAGTTCTTC. It specifies CASCLGSSYNEQFF. Full variable domain (remainder filled in from reference TRBV7-9 and TRBJ2-1): DTGVSQNPRHKITKRGQNVTFRCDPISEHNRLYWYRQTLGQGPEFLTYFQNEAQLEKSRLLSDRFSAERPKGSFSTLEIQRTEQGDSAMYLCASCLGSSYNEQFFGPGTRLTVL.

The V and J genes are TRBV5-1 and TRBJ2-5; D may correspond to TRBD1 or TRBD2 (5 bases each). Germline CDR1 reads SGHRS; CDR2 reads YFSETQ. CDR3 length: 15 residues. V shed 0 bases and J shed 2 bases, with 11 bases lying between them. The CDR3 here is CASSLVGTVQETQYF. The CDR3 DNA reads as TGCGCCAGCAGCTTGGTCGGGACGGTACAAGAGACCCAGTACTTC.

In its sample, this clone was seen once. This chain joins TRBV2 and TRBJ2-7, with D perhaps TRBD1 or TRBD2 (5 bases each). V was clipped by 4 bases and J by 0 bases, with 13 bases between them. The CDR3 consists of 15 residues. Per the germline V gene, CDR1 is SNHLY and CDR2 is FYNNEI. Written as DNA, the CDR3 is TGTGCCAGCAGTGTCCCGGGGCCGAGCTCCTACGAGCAGTACTTC. The encoded protein is CASSVPGPSSYEQYF.

The chain employs TRBV13 and TRBJ2-3; D is unclear. With 5 bases removed from V and 8 bases from J, the gap between germline ends came to 8 bases. The CDR3 spans 11 residues. Germline loops: CDR1 PRHDT, CDR2 FYEKMQ (reference sequence). The CDR3 region has the DNA TGTGCCAGCAGCGGCACGGGTACGCAGTATTTT. It is translated as CASSGTGTQYF.

The chain uses TRBV15 and TRBJ2-7; D may be TRBD2 (6 bases). The V end lost 3 bases, the J end lost 2 bases, and 14 bases lay between the germline ends. The CDR3 is made up of 15 amino acids. CDR1 and CDR2 (germline): LNHNV, YYDKDF (reference sequence). CDR3 sequence reads: CATSSPRGDPYEQYF. In nucleotides, the CDR3 is TGTGCCACCAGCAGCCCCCGCGGGGACCCCTACGAGCAGTACTTC.

This clone appeared a few times. This chain connects TRBV5-6 to TRBJ2-5; no clear D. CDR1 is SGHDT, CDR2 YYEEEE, per germline. Trimming removed 0 bases at V and 2 bases at J, with 8 bases between. The CDR3 has 14 residues. The CDR3 is CASSLAIFQETQYF. CDR3 nucleotide sequence: TGTGCCAGCAGCTTGGCCATCTTTCAAGAGACCCAGTACTTC. Using reference TRBV5-6 and TRBJ2-5 for the parts outside the CDR3, the full variable domain is DAGVTQSPTHLIKTRGQQVTLRCSPKSGHDTVSWYQQALGQGPQFIFQYYEEEERQRGNFPDRFSGHQFPNYSSELNVNALLLGDSALYLCASSLAIFQETQYFGPGTRLLVL.

The chain carries TRBV29-1 and TRBJ2-3; D is undetermined. Deletions cut 4 bases from V and 5 bases from J, with 13 bases between. Germline V gene lookup returns CDR1 SQVTM and CDR2 ANQGSEA. The CDR3 is 13 amino acids. The CDR3 DNA sequence: TGCAGCGTTGTAGGAACTTCGGTAGATACGCAGTATTTT. Its protein product is CSVVGTSVDTQYF.

The CDR3 loop reads CASSLARDEQYF. Here the CDR3 DNA reads TGTGCCAGCAGCTTAGCCCGGGACGAGCAGTACTTC. The chain links TRBV7-9 to TRBJ2-7; unclear D gene. CDR1 and CDR2 from the germline V gene are SEHNR and FQNEAQ (reference sequence). V was cut by 0 bases and J by 5 bases, with 5 bases left in between. The CDR3 has 12 residues.

The rearrangement uses TRBV4-1 and TRBJ2-2, with D possibly matching TRBD2 (5 bases). The CDR3 covers 15 residues. V was trimmed by 0 bases and J by 5 bases, leaving 10 bases between them. The germline V gene has CDR1 MGHRA and CDR2 YSYEKL. The CDR3 here is CASSQEFPGTGELFF. CDR3 coding DNA: TGCGCCAGCAGCCAAGAATTTCCGGGGACCGGGGAGCTGTTTTTT.

The rearrangement joins TRBV4-1 to TRBJ2-7, with D perhaps assigned TRBD1 or TRBD2 (5 bases each). The germline CDR1 and CDR2 sequences are MGHRA and YSYEKL. V lost 1 base and J 0 bases, leaving 16 bases between the germline ends. CDR3 length: 17 amino acids. CDR3 nucleotides: TGCGCCAGCAGCCAAGCTCCCCCGGCAGGGAGCTCCTACGAGCAGTACTTC. It is translated as CASSQAPPAGSSYEQYF.

The chain employs TRBV28 and TRBJ2-1; 7 nucleotides align to TRBD2. Trimming at V came to 9 bases and at J to 3 bases, leaving 8 bases not matched to a gene. The CDR3 totals 14 residues. Germline-derived CDR1 and CDR2 are MDHEN and SYDVKM. In DNA form, the CDR3 reads TGTGCCAGTAAATCGGGGGAGGGCTACAATGAGCAGTTCTTC. Translating gives CASKSGEGYNEQFF.

The table lists this clone with a few counts. Other DNA sequences from this sample encode an identical CDR3 as well. CDR3 DNA sequence: TGCAGCGTGGGTGGAACCGGGGAGCTGTTTTTT. It specifies CSVGGTGELFF. V usage is TRBV29-1 and J usage is TRBJ2-2; the D is unclear. Germline CDR1 is SQVTM and CDR2 is ANQGSEA. The ends were cut back, 6 bases at V and 5 bases at J, with 7 bases in the middle. There are 11 residues in the CDR3.

The V and J genes are TRBV10-2 and TRBJ2-5, with unresolved D. This CDR3 has 13 amino acids. The germline gives CDR1 WSHSY, CDR2 SAAADI. The V end lost 3 bases, the J end lost 11 bases, and 16 bases lay between the germline ends. CDR3 protein: CASSDPGLASQYF. The CDR3 DNA reads TGCGCCAGCAGTGACCCCGGTCTGGCCTCGCAGTACTTC.